The 20 T cell receptor beta chains reported below all come from one sample, sequenced in a study of T cell repertoires in cytomegalovirus infection. TCRdb re-derived calls from the reads in MiXCR, one entry per CDR3 protein. The repertoire consists of more than 200,000 distinct CDR3 sequences, with approximately 9% occurring once and the leading ten covering about 15%. Source material: PBMCs. These receptors came from a human donor in good health (CMV status not recorded). Some clones in this sample may be carry-over from other donors' samples.

This clonotype has a handful of counts. DNA of the CDR3: TGTGCCAGCGCCACAGGGGGCGTCGATCAGCCCCAGCATTTT. Residues: CASATGGVDQPQHF. The rearrangement uses TRBV6-8 and TRBJ1-5; 9 bases are a match to TRBD1. This CDR3 is 14 amino acids long. Germline V gene data show CDR1 as MNHGY and CDR2 as SAAAGT. V shed 8 bases, J shed 5 bases, and the junction held 7 bases outside the gene matches.

This clonotype was seen a handful of times. The chain carries TRBV7-8 and TRBJ2-7; tentative D call: TRBD2 (6 bases). Germline V gene data show CDR1 as SGHVS and CDR2 as FQNEAQ. V lost 2 bases and J lost 2, with 13 bases in between. The CDR3 is made up of 15 amino acids. The CDR3 here is CASSLSVQRAYEQYF. Written as DNA, the CDR3 is TGTGCCAGCAGCTTAAGTGTCCAGCGGGCCTACGAGCAGTACTTC.

This clonotype occurred a few times. The rearrangement uses TRBV6-2 or TRBV6-3 and TRBJ2-5; D is ambiguous. The CDR3 loop spans 13 amino acids. Germline V gene sequence: CDR1 MNHEY, CDR2 SVGEGT. V was pared by 2 bases and J by 6 bases, with 10 bases between. CDR3 nucleotide sequence: TGTGCCAGCAGTTACGAGACTCTCCAGACCCAGTACTTC. Encoded protein: CASSYETLQTQYF.

This clonotype was counted at least ten times. Here the CDR3 DNA reads TGTGCCAGCAGCTTAGGGGGCGGGACCGGTCAGCCCCAGCATTTT. This translates into CASSLGGGTGQPQHF. The rearrangement uses TRBV7-2 and TRBJ1-5; the D gene is possibly TRBD1 (5 bases). Germline V CDR1 and CDR2: SGHTA, FQGNSA. V lost 1 base and J lost 6, with 13 bases in between. This CDR3 contains 15 residues. The whole variable domain, filled in from reference TRBV7-2 and TRBJ1-5, reads GAGVSQSPSNKVTEKGKDVELRCDPISGHTALYWYRQSLGQGLEFLIYFQGNSAPDKSGLPSDRFSAERTGGSVSTLTIQRTQQEDSAVYLCASSLGGGTGQPQHFGDGTRLSIL.

This clonotype has a count of ten or more. V usage is TRBV5-8 and J usage is TRBJ1-6, with 11 bases matching TRBD1. The J segment lost 10 bases and the V segment lost 4 bases, leaving 7 bases of the junction unmatched. Germline CDR1 and CDR2: SGHTS and YDEGEE. The CDR3 is 15 amino acids. This chain's CDR3 is CASSKRTGGNSPLHF. The CDR3 DNA sequence: TGTGCCAGCAGCAAACGGACAGGGGGCAACTCACCCCTCCACTTT.

This clonotype was picked up a small number of times. The CDR3 sequence: CASSLHNWGQATYEQYF. The CDR3 nucleotides are TGTGCCAGCAGTCTCCATAACTGGGGACAGGCAACCTACGAGCAGTACTTC. The rearrangement joins TRBV12-3 or TRBV12-4 to TRBJ2-7, with 8 bases fitting TRBD1. With 5 bases clipped from V and 2 bases from J, the junction kept 14 bases outside the gene matches. The CDR3 extends over 17 amino acids.

The chain is built from TRBV20-1 and TRBJ2-5; no clear D gene. V was trimmed by 5 bases and J by 7 bases, leaving 17 bases between them. This CDR3 has 13 amino acids. Germline loops: CDR1 DFQATT, CDR2 SNEGSKA (reference sequence). Written as DNA, the CDR3 is TGCAGTGCTCCCCGAGTAGGGCCAGGGACCCAGTACTTC. This gives the protein CSAPRVGPGTQYF.

Many counts were recorded for this clonotype. The chain is built from TRBV11-3 and TRBJ2-7; 10 positions agree with TRBD1. The CDR3 spans 15 residues. The V gene end was trimmed by 5 bases and the J gene end by 3 bases; junction bases not matched to a gene: 7. The germline gives CDR1 SGHNT, CDR2 YENEEA. The DNA of the CDR3 is TGTGCCAGCAGCCTGACGGGACAGGGGATCTACGAGCAGTACTTC. Protein: CASSLTGQGIYEQYF.

This clonotype was found many times. The CDR3 loop is CATQWGGLYEQYF. The DNA for the CDR3 is TGTGCCACCCAATGGGGAGGGCTCTACGAGCAGTACTTC. The chain is built from TRBV28 and TRBJ2-7; 7 bases fit TRBD2. The CDR3 sequence is 13 residues long. The V gene end was trimmed by 10 bases and the J gene end by 3 bases; junction bases not matched to a gene: 9. The germline V gene encodes CDR1 MDHEN and CDR2 SYDVKM. The complete variable domain, with remaining parts taken from reference TRBV28 and TRBJ2-7, reads DVKVTQSSRYLVKRTGEKVFLECVQDMDHENMFWYRQDPGLGLRLIYFSYDVKMKEKGDIPEGYSVSREKKERFSLILESASTNQTSMYLCATQWGGLYEQYFGPGTRLTVT.

This clonotype appeared a single time. This chain joins TRBV20-1 and TRBJ2-5; TRBD2 aligns across 7 bases. CDR1 and CDR2 from the germline V gene are DFQATT and SNEGSKA (reference sequence). The CDR3 extends over 15 amino acids. Trimming took 5 bases from V and 7 from J; bases not matched to a gene: 16. CDR3 bases: TGCAGTGCTCCCAGGGCGGGAGAGGACGGGGGGACCCAGTACTTC. As protein: CSAPRAGEDGGTQYF.

This clonotype was observed many times. J is TRBJ2-1 and V is TRBV6-2 or TRBV6-3; D is possibly TRBD1 (6 bases). Trimming left V 7 bases short and J 7 bases short, with 17 bases between. CDR3 length: 14 amino acids. The germline V gene encodes CDR1 MNHEY and CDR2 SVGEGT. Here the CDR3 reads CASTRGVEANEQFF. CDR3 nucleotides: TGTGCCAGCACCAGGGGTGTTGAGGCGAATGAGCAGTTCTTC.

This clonotype was detected many times. This chain joins TRBV7-2 and TRBJ2-6; 7 bases map to TRBD2. Germline V CDR1 and CDR2: SGHTA, FQGNSA. Germline trimming cut 2 bases from V and 0 bases from J; bases unmatched to any gene: 10. The CDR3 covers 19 residues. The CDR3: CASSLRASGGPSGANVLTF. Here the CDR3 DNA reads TGTGCCAGCAGCTTAAGGGCTAGCGGAGGGCCCTCTGGGGCCAACGTCCTGACTTTC.

This clonotype was detected ten times or more. V and J are TRBV7-2 and TRBJ2-3; D might be TRBD2 (5 bases). The CDR3 sequence is 16 residues long. The V gene's germline CDR1 is SGHTA and CDR2 FQGNSA. V lost 5 bases and J 1 base, leaving 16 bases between the germline ends. The CDR3 DNA follows: TGTGCCAGCAGCCCACGGACTCCATTGGGCACAGATACGCAGTATTTT. It yields the protein CASSPRTPLGTDTQYF.

This clonotype was detected many times. This chain connects TRBV20-1 to TRBJ2-7; 7 bases are shared with TRBD2. Trimming at V came to 0 bases and at J to 4 bases, leaving 15 bases not matched to a gene. The germline V gene encodes CDR1 DFQATT and CDR2 SNEGSKA (reference sequence). This CDR3 is built from 17 residues. The chain's CDR3 is CSARETESGAGRYEQYF. CDR3 DNA: TGCAGTGCTAGAGAAACAGAGTCGGGAGCGGGGAGATACGAGCAGTACTTC.

CDR3 residues: CASSILSGNTEAFF. As DNA, the CDR3 is TGTGCCAGCAGCATCCTCAGCGGGAACACTGAAGCTTTCTTT. The V gene is TRBV7-9, the J gene TRBJ1-1; no reliable D call. Germline CDR1 SEHNR, CDR2 FQNEAQ (reference sequence). V was trimmed by 5 bases and J by 1 base, leaving 11 bases between them. The CDR3 contains 14 residues.

This clonotype was seen more than once but under ten times. The chain recombines TRBV6-5 with TRBJ2-7, with TRBD2 matching 11 bases. The CDR3 runs to 18 residues. With 8 bases clipped from V and 3 bases from J, the junction kept 18 bases outside the gene matches. Germline assignment: CDR1 MNHEY and CDR2 SVGAGI. Here the CDR3 reads CASPIIGLAGFPYYEQYF. The DNA of the CDR3 is TGTGCCAGCCCTATAATCGGACTAGCGGGTTTTCCCTACTACGAGCAGTACTTC.

This clonotype has a count of ten or more. J is TRBJ2-3 and V is TRBV6-1, with TRBD2 matching 13 bases. Germline V gene lookup returns CDR1 MNHNS and CDR2 SASEGT. Germline trimming cut 2 bases from V and 2 bases from J; bases unmatched to any gene: 16. This CDR3 has 21 amino acids. CDR3: CASSEMWDSTGLAGVTDTQYF. The CDR3 DNA follows: TGTGCCAGCAGTGAAATGTGGGACTCGACTGGACTAGCGGGGGTCACAGATACGCAGTATTTT.

This clonotype was counted many times. J is TRBJ1-6 and V is TRBV12-5, with a tentative D call TRBD1 (6 bases). V dropped 5 bases and J dropped 9 bases, with 17 bases sitting between them. CDR1 LGHNT and CDR2 FRNRAP come from the germline V gene. The CDR3 is 15 amino acids. CDR3: CASGTIGGRVSPLHF. The CDR3 coding sequence is TGTGCTAGTGGTACCATCGGGGGCCGGGTTTCACCCCTCCACTTT.

This clonotype was observed a few times. This chain joins TRBV19 and TRBJ1-5; D is unresolved. Germline lookup yields CDR1 LNHDA and CDR2 SQIVND (reference sequence). Trimming cost V 7 bases and J 6 bases, with 13 bases left between them. The CDR3 is 13 amino acids. CDR3 DNA sequence: TGTGCCAGTAAGGTTAAAGCAGGTCAGCCCCAGCATTTT. This sequence encodes CASKVKAGQPQHF.

This clonotype was seen ten or more times. The rearrangement uses TRBV7-2 and TRBJ1-2; D gene unclear. V was trimmed by 0 bases and J by 2 bases, leaving 10 bases between them. The CDR3 is 15 amino acids. CDR1 is SGHTA and CDR2 is FQGNSA in the germline V gene. CDR3 residues: CASSLARGLNYGYTF. As DNA, the CDR3 is TGTGCCAGCAGCTTAGCAAGAGGGCTCAACTATGGCTACACCTTC.